What follows are 12 T cell receptor beta chains derived from one specimen sequenced in a study of blood T cell repertoires in COVID-19. Here immunoSEQ multiplex PCR was the method, and the copy in TCRdb shows in-frame clones only, minus some. The sample holds roughly 260,000 clones, about 88% seen once. Material: peripheral blood. These TCRs come from a woman between 40 and 50 years old who had recovered from COVID-19.

This chain connects TRBV18 to TRBJ2-7, with 7 positions matching TRBD1. Germline V gives CDR1 KGHSH, CDR2 LQKENI. With V trimmed by 2 bases and J by 0 bases, 1 base remained unmatched. This CDR3 has 14 amino acids. Here the CDR3 reads CASSPRDSSYEQYF. The CDR3 coding sequence is TGTGCCAGCTCACCAAGGGACAGCTCCTACGAGCAGTACTTC.

V gene TRBV20-1 combines with J gene TRBJ2-1; 7 bases align to TRBD2. This CDR3 spans 13 amino acids. The ends lost 3 bases at V and 7 bases at J; junction bases unmatched: 6. The germline gives CDR1 DFQATT, CDR2 SNEGSKA (reference sequence). The CDR3, as DNA: TGCAGTGCTAGTAGGCGGGAGAGGAATGAGCAGTTCTTC. Protein product: CSASRRERNEQFF.

Points on this clone: Different DNA sequences within this sample yield the same CDR3. The rearrangement uses TRBV7-3 and TRBJ2-3; 10 positions agree with TRBD1. This CDR3 region has 14 residues. V shed 5 bases, J shed 5 bases, and the junction held 4 bases outside the gene matches. Germline V lookup: CDR1 SGHTA, CDR2 FQGTGA. CDR3 region: CASSLGQGVDTQYF. DNA of the CDR3: TGTGCCAGCAGCCTTGGACAGGGGGTAGATACGCAGTATTTT.

This chain links TRBV6-5 with TRBJ1-5; 12 bases fit TRBD1. Trimming at V came to 6 bases and at J to 6 bases, leaving 6 bases not matched to a gene. The germline gives CDR1 MNHEY, CDR2 SVGAGI. CDR3 size: 15 residues. For the CDR3, the DNA is TGTGCCAGCAGCACCGGGACAGGGGGCGGTCAGCCCCAGCATTTT. Protein sequence: CASSTGTGGGQPQHF.

V gene TRBV5-6 combines with J gene TRBJ2-3; the D is unclear. Germline V gene sequence: CDR1 SGHDT, CDR2 YYEEEE. The CDR3 is 12 amino acids. The V end lost 2 bases, the J end lost 2 bases, and 3 bases lay between the germline ends. Here the CDR3 DNA reads TGTGCCAGCAGCTTCTACACAGATACGCAGTATTTT. Translating gives CASSFYTDTQYF.

This chain uses TRBV6-5 with TRBJ2-4; TRBD2 aligns across 12 bases. V trimming: 6 bases; J trimming: 3 bases; junction bases outside the gene matches: 3. The CDR3 extends over 15 amino acids. Germline CDR1 MNHEY, CDR2 SVGAGI. Here the CDR3 DNA reads TGTGCCAGCAGCGGACTAGCGGGGATCAAAAACATTCAGTACTTC. Its translation is CASSGLAGIKNIQYF.

V gene TRBV7-2 combines with J gene TRBJ2-3; 14 positions match TRBD2. The CDR3 extends over 19 amino acids. V lost 6 bases, J lost 0 bases, and 11 bases stayed unmatched. Germline loops: CDR1 SGHTA, CDR2 FQGNSA. The CDR3 protein is CASRKRLAGGRPSTDTQYF. The CDR3 nucleotides are TGTGCCAGCAGGAAGAGACTAGCGGGGGGGCGACCTAGCACAGATACGCAGTATTTT. The variable domain in full, with the rest retrieved from reference TRBV7-2 and TRBJ2-3, is GAGVSQSPSNKVTEKGKDVELRCDPISGHTALYWYRQSLGQGLEFLIYFQGNSAPDKSGLPSDRFSAERTGGSVSTLTIQRTQQEDSAVYLCASRKRLAGGRPSTDTQYFGPGTRLTVL.

The chain combines TRBV6-2 or TRBV6-3 with TRBJ2-3; 9 nucleotides align to TRBD2. The CDR3 consists of 14 residues. Germline values: CDR1 MNHEY, CDR2 SVGEGT. Trimming removed 3 bases from V and 6 bases from J; junction bases left unmatched: 4. The CDR3 DNA follows: TGTGCCAGCAGTTATCAGCGGGGGGCGGATACGCAGTATTTT. Its protein is CASSYQRGADTQYF.

The J gene is TRBJ2-1, the V gene TRBV11-2; no clear D. Per the germline V gene, CDR1 is SGHAT and CDR2 is FQNNGV. The length of the CDR3 is 16 residues. V shed 3 bases and J shed 0 bases, with 12 bases lying between them. CDR3 loop: CASSFTASSSYNEQFF. Here the CDR3 DNA reads TGTGCCAGCAGCTTTACGGCCTCTAGCTCCTACAATGAGCAGTTCTTC.

The V and J genes are TRBV19 and TRBJ1-3, with a possible D match to TRBD1 (5 bases). The CDR3 runs to 16 residues. V was shortened by 3 bases and J by 3 bases, with 15 bases between the two germline ends. Germline lookup yields CDR1 LNHDA and CDR2 SQIVND (reference sequence). CDR3 DNA sequence: TGTGCCAGTAGTATCATTCAGGGCCCGGATGGAAACACCATATATTTT. Amino acid sequence: CASSIIQGPDGNTIYF.

V is TRBV28 and J is TRBJ1-2; TRBD1 might be the D (5 bases). The CDR3 contains 15 residues. Trimming cost V 6 bases and J 3 bases, with 17 bases left between them. Germline V gene data show CDR1 as MDHEN and CDR2 as SYDVKM. The CDR3 spells CASSPGGALHYGYTF. In DNA form, the CDR3 reads TGTGCCAGCAGCCCCGGAGGGGCCCTCCACTATGGCTACACCTTC.

The rearrangement links TRBV5-5 to TRBJ1-6, with D uncertain. Germline CDR1 and CDR2: SGHKS and YYEKEE (reference sequence). V lost 1 base, J lost 4 bases, and 15 bases lay in between. The CDR3 is 17 residues long. The CDR3 DNA follows: TGTGCCAGCAGCTTGTTAGCACCCTCCGATTATAATTCACCCCTCCACTTT. Translating gives CASSLLAPSDYNSPLHF.